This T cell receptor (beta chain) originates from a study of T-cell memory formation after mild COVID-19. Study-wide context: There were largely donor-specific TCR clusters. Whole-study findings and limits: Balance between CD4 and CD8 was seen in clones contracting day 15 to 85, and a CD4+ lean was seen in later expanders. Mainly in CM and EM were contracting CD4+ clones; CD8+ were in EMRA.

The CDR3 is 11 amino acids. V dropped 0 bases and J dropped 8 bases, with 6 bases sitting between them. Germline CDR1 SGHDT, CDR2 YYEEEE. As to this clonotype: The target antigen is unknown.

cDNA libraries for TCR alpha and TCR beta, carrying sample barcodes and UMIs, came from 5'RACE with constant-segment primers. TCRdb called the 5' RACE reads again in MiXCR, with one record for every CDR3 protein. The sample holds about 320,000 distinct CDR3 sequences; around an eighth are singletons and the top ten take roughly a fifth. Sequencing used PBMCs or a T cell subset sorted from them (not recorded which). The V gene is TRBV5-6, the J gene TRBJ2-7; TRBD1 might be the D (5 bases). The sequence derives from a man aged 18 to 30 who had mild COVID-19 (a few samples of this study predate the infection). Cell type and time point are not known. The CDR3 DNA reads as TGTGCCAGCAGCTTGGACAGGAAGCAGTACTTC. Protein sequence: CASSLDRKQYF. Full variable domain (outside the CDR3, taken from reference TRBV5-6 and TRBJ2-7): DAGVTQSPTHLIKTRGQQVTLRCSPKSGHDTVSWYQQALGQGPQFIFQYYEEEERQRGNFPDRFSGHQFPNYSSELNVNALLLGDSALYLCASSLDRKQYFGPGTRLTVT.